This paragraph reports one TCR beta chain. Profiled with immunoSEQ multiplex PCR; TCRdb holds only in-frame clones, not every one. The sample has around 24,000 clones, roughly 90% seen once. This sample is part of a study of blood T cell repertoires in COVID-19. The CDR3 has 18 amino acids. Trimming stripped 4 bases from V and 3 bases from J, with 23 bases between. The germline V gene has CDR1 SGHRS and CDR2 YFSETQ. This chain connects TRBV5-1 to TRBJ2-1; D is perhaps TRBD2 (6 bases). Sequenced input: peripheral blood. The receptor comes from a woman aged 60 to 75 with active COVID-19. CDR3 nucleotide sequence: TGCGCCAGCAGCCCAATATTTGATGGCGGGAACCGCTACAATGAGCAGTTCTTC. This gives the protein CASSPIFDGGNRYNEQFF.